This passage covers 15 T cell receptor beta chains from one sample sequenced in a study of T cells in Graves' hyperthyroidism and ophthalmopathy. Amplification of TCR beta CDR3 regions used RNA as the template. HTBI primers were used for first-round RT-PCR of the TCR CDR3. TCRdb ran MiXCR on the multiplex PCR reads and lists one entry per CDR3 protein. The table has 600,000 to 750,000 distinct CDR3 sequences, roughly 17% seen once. The sequenced sample was blood. The receptors were gathered from a man over 45 with Graves' hyperthyroidism.

This chain connects TRBV9 to TRBJ2-7; no clear D gene. Germline loops: CDR1 SGDLS, CDR2 YYNGEE. This CDR3 has 14 amino acids. V was cut by 2 bases and J by 2 bases, with 11 bases left in between. CDR3 sequence reads: CASSVSVKPYEQYF. CDR3 DNA: TGTGCCAGCAGCGTGTCAGTTAAGCCCTACGAGCAGTACTTC.

The gene calls are TRBV6-5 and TRBJ1-5; TRBD1 might be the D (5 bases). V lost 0 bases and J lost 9, with 15 bases in between. Germline lookup yields CDR1 MNHEY and CDR2 SVGAGI. The CDR3 is made up of 15 amino acids. In nucleotides, the CDR3 is TGTGCCAGCAGTTACTCGTTGGACACCGTGGGGCCCCAGCATTTT. This codes for CASSYSLDTVGPQHF.

This clonotype was counted only a few times. V is TRBV4-1 and J is TRBJ2-1, with TRBD2 as a possible D gene (6 bases). Germline loops: CDR1 MGHRA, CDR2 YSYEKL. V was shortened by 2 bases and J by 8 bases, with 16 bases between the two germline ends. The CDR3 contains 15 residues. The CDR3 DNA is TGCGCCAGCAGCCAAAGGAGCGATGGAGGGCATGAGCAGTTCTTC. Translated, it gives CASSQRSDGGHEQFF.

This clonotype showed up just a few times. This chain uses TRBV6-1 with TRBJ2-1; D gene unclear. The CDR3 length is 15 residues. In germline, CDR1 is MNHNS, CDR2 SASEGT. V was trimmed by 0 bases and J by 4 bases, leaving 10 bases between them. CDR3 bases: TGTGCCAGCAGTGAAGCTTGGGATTTTTACAATGAGCAGTTCTTC. This encodes CASSEAWDFYNEQFF.

This clonotype was counted at least ten times. This chain links TRBV14 with TRBJ2-1; D is ambiguous. The length of the CDR3 is 17 residues. V was clipped by 4 bases and J by 1 base, with 17 bases between them. CDR1 and CDR2 from the germline V gene are SGHDN and FVKESK. DNA of the CDR3: TGTGCCAGCAGCCCCCCCTTTTGGTGGGCGTCCTACAATGAGCAGTTCTTC. This codes for CASSPPFWWASYNEQFF. Together with reference TRBV14 and TRBJ2-1, the CDR3 gives the full variable domain: EAGVTQFPSHSVIEKGQTVTLRCDPISGHDNLYWYRRVMGKEIKFLLHFVKESKQDESGMPNNRFLAERTGGTYSTLKVQPAELEDSGVYFCASSPPFWWASYNEQFFGPGTRLTVL.

The chain uses TRBV4-2 and TRBJ2-2; unclear D gene. V lost 2 bases and J lost 6, with 13 bases in between. The length of the CDR3 is 15 residues. CDR1 is LGHNA, CDR2 YNFKEQ, per germline. DNA for the CDR3: TGTGCCAGCAGCCAATTTGCTCCAGACCCCGGGGAGCTGTTTTTT. Encoded protein: CASSQFAPDPGELFF.

The CDR3 reads CASSPTRQGPSVETQYF. For the CDR3, the DNA is TGTGCCAGTAGTCCGACCCGACAGGGACCAAGCGTCGAGACCCAGTACTTC. The V call is TRBV19, the J call TRBJ2-5; 7 bases map to TRBD1. Germline CDR1 is LNHDA and CDR2 is SQIVND (reference sequence). After removal of 5 bases from V and 5 bases from J, the junction contained 17 bases not matched to a gene. The CDR3 runs 17 residues.

This clonotype was seen ten or more times. The V and J genes are TRBV7-2 and TRBJ1-1; D is undetermined. This CDR3 contains 13 residues. CDR1 and CDR2 from the germline V gene are SGHTA and FQGNSA. Trimming left V 2 bases short and J 8 bases short, with 12 bases between. The CDR3 nucleotides are TGTGCCAGCAGCTTAATAGATCGATGGGAAGCTTTCTTT. It encodes CASSLIDRWEAFF.

J is TRBJ1-4 and V is TRBV5-1, with D possibly TRBD1 on 6 matching bases. This CDR3 spans 15 amino acids. Trimming took off 4 bases at V and 4 bases at J, with 14 bases between the two ends. Germline V CDR1 and CDR2: SGHRS, YFSETQ. CDR3 loop: CASSPWTDGNEKLFF. For the CDR3, the DNA is TGCGCCAGCAGCCCATGGACAGACGGTAATGAAAAACTGTTTTTT.

This clonotype was seen at least ten times. CDR3 sequence: CASSDEAFWPQHF. The CDR3, as DNA: TGTGCCAGCAGCGATGAGGCTTTTTGGCCCCAGCATTTT. V is TRBV28 and J is TRBJ1-5; D is uncertain. V was trimmed by 6 bases and J by 9 bases, leaving 15 bases between them. CDR1 and CDR2 from the germline V gene are MDHEN and SYDVKM. CDR3 length: 13 amino acids.

This clonotype has ten or more counts. The chain links TRBV27 to TRBJ1-5; no definite D call. Germline-derived CDR1 and CDR2 are MNHEY and SMNVEV (reference sequence). This CDR3 has 17 residues. V lost 6 bases, J lost 0 bases, and 18 bases lay in between. This chain's CDR3 is CASRPGRVTNSNQPQHF. CDR3 bases: TGTGCCAGCAGGCCCGGCCGCGTCACCAATAGCAATCAGCCCCAGCATTTT.

J is TRBJ2-1 and V is TRBV3-1; 7 bases match TRBD2. Per the germline V gene, CDR1 is LGHDT and CDR2 is YNNKEL (reference sequence). The CDR3 spans 17 residues. With 1 base clipped from V and 4 bases from J, the junction kept 10 bases outside the gene matches. DNA for the CDR3: TGTGCCAGCAGCCAAGTTGTCGGAGCGGGAAGGTACAATGAGCAGTTCTTC. Protein: CASSQVVGAGRYNEQFF.

This clonotype was recorded at least ten times. V gene TRBV28 combines with J gene TRBJ2-1, with 7 bases identical to TRBD2. From germline, CDR1 is MDHEN and CDR2 SYDVKM. Trimming at V came to 4 bases and at J to 3 bases, leaving 3 bases not matched to a gene. The CDR3 has 14 amino acids. Here the CDR3 reads CASSSGTIYNEQFF. The CDR3 DNA is TGTGCCAGCAGTTCCGGGACTATCTACAATGAGCAGTTCTTC.

This rearrangement joins TRBV7-9 to TRBJ2-4, with D hard to call. V dropped 0 bases and J dropped 8 bases, with 8 bases sitting between them. The CDR3 runs to 13 residues. Germline V CDR1 and CDR2: SEHNR, FQNEAQ (reference sequence). CDR3 residues: CASSLALQDIQYF. CDR3 nucleotides: TGTGCCAGCAGCTTAGCGCTACAAGACATTCAGTACTTC.

This clonotype showed up just a few times. The rearrangement joins TRBV6-5 to TRBJ1-5; D is undetermined. Germline CDR1 MNHEY, CDR2 SVGAGI. Trimming pared 4 bases from V and 8 bases from J, leaving 12 bases between. This CDR3 contains 13 residues. The CDR3 spells CASSFMDREPQHF. The CDR3 nucleotides read TGTGCCAGCAGTTTTATGGATCGAGAGCCCCAGCATTTT.